This entry lists 14 T cell receptor beta chains sequenced from one sample in a study of blood T cell repertoires in COVID-19. Assay: immunoSEQ multiplex PCR; the TCRdb copy retains only in-frame clones and omits some. The sample has roughly 130,000 clones; approximately 86% are singletons. Specimen: PBMCs or T cells enriched from blood (not recorded which). The receptors here all came from a woman aged 45 to 65 who had recovered from COVID-19.

The CDR3 spells CSARQGSNEKLFF. As DNA, the CDR3 is TGCAGCGCTAGACAGGGGAGCAATGAAAAACTGTTTTTT. The chain joins TRBV29-1 to TRBJ1-4; 8 positions match TRBD1. Per the germline V gene, CDR1 is SQVTM and CDR2 is ANQGSEA. The V segment lost 7 bases and the J segment 5 bases; nucleotides outside the gene matches: 6. There are 13 residues in the CDR3.

The V and J genes are TRBV27 and TRBJ2-2, with a tentative D call TRBD1 (6 bases). Germline V lookup: CDR1 MNHEY, CDR2 SMNVEV (reference sequence). Trimming stripped 5 bases from V and 1 base from J, with 23 bases between. CDR3 length: 19 residues. Here the CDR3 DNA reads TGTGCCAGCAGTGGACGCTCATTGGCAGGGGCATTGAACACCGGGGAGCTGTTTTTT. Its translation: CASSGRSLAGALNTGELFF.

The rearrangement links TRBV10-3 to TRBJ2-5; 7 bases line up with TRBD2. The V and J ends lost 6 bases and 0 bases, in that order; junction bases with no gene match: 4. The CDR3 totals 14 residues. Germline CDR1 ENHRY, CDR2 SYGVKD. The CDR3, as DNA: TGTGCCATCAGCTTGGGGGGGAACCAAGAGACCCAGTACTTC. It specifies CAISLGGNQETQYF.

The gene calls are TRBV6-2 or TRBV6-3 and TRBJ1-3, with TRBD1 matching 9 bases. The V gene end was trimmed by 6 bases and the J gene end by 1 base; junction bases not matched to a gene: 4. The CDR3 has 15 amino acids. Per germline, CDR1 MNHEY and CDR2 SVGEGT. The CDR3 sequence is CASSIQGASGNTIYF. CDR3 nucleotides: TGTGCCAGCAGCATACAGGGGGCGTCTGGAAACACCATATATTTT.

The rearrangement uses TRBV11-2 and TRBJ1-6, with D possibly matching TRBD1 (5 bases). Germline lookup yields CDR1 SGHAT and CDR2 FQNNGV. With 3 bases removed from V and 9 bases from J, the gap between germline ends came to 15 bases. This CDR3 spans 15 amino acids. Here the CDR3 DNA reads TGTGCCAGCAGCTTGCCTCAGGGATTCGGTTCACCCCTCCACTTT. Amino acids: CASSLPQGFGSPLHF.

V and J are TRBV4-3 and TRBJ1-5; D is unresolved. Deletions cut 0 bases from V and 2 bases from J, with 8 bases between. Germline V CDR1 and CDR2: LGHNA, YSLEER. The CDR3 spans 15 residues. The CDR3 bases are TGCGCCAGCAGCCAAGACGAGGGTGGCAATCAGCCCCAGCATTTT. Translation gives CASSQDEGGNQPQHF.

This clone was found once. The chain has TRBV5-1 and TRBJ1-6; D is unclear. The V end was cut by 4 bases, the J end by 10 bases, with 21 bases between. The CDR3 extends over 16 amino acids. CDR1 is SGHRS and CDR2 is YFSETQ in the germline V gene. This CDR3 reads CASSLAGKGLGSPLHF. The CDR3 nucleotides read TGCGCCAGCAGCCTGGCCGGGAAAGGTCTCGGCTCACCCCTCCACTTT. The whole variable domain, filled in from reference TRBV5-1 and TRBJ1-6, reads KAGVTQTPRYLIKTRGQQVTLSCSPISGHRSVSWYQQTPGQGLQFLFEYFSETQRNKGNFPGRFSGRQFSNSRSEMNVSTLELGDSALYLCASSLAGKGLGSPLHFGNGTRLTVT.

This clone came up once. V gene TRBV2 combines with J gene TRBJ1-3; D might be TRBD1 (5 bases). There are 12 residues in the CDR3. V was clipped by 6 bases and J by 10 bases, with 13 bases between them. Germline lookup yields CDR1 SNHLY and CDR2 FYNNEI. The CDR3 DNA reads as TGTGCCAGCAGGCCGGGACTTGCAACCATATATTTT. This sequence encodes CASRPGLATIYF.

The chain employs TRBV7-2 and TRBJ2-3; 11 bases line up with TRBD2. Trimming cost V 5 bases and J 3 bases; bases outside gene matches: 10. There are 17 residues in the CDR3. Germline V gene lookup returns CDR1 SGHTA and CDR2 FQGNSA. CDR3 coding DNA: TGTGCCAGCAGCCCAATAGCGGGGGGGGGATCTACAGATACGCAGTATTTT. It specifies CASSPIAGGGSTDTQYF.

The V and J genes are TRBV5-4 and TRBJ2-7; D is perhaps TRBD1 (6 bases). Trimming stripped 4 bases from V and 3 bases from J, with 20 bases between. Germline V lookup: CDR1 SGHNT, CDR2 YYREEE (reference sequence). The CDR3 has 16 residues. For the CDR3, the DNA is TGTGCCAGCAGCACCCCGTTAGGGCAGGGGAACTACGAGCAGTACTTC. Translation: CASSTPLGQGNYEQYF.

The chain carries TRBV4-3 and TRBJ1-1, with 10 bases matching TRBD1. This CDR3 region has 14 residues. The trim removed 4 bases at V and 6 bases at J, leaving 5 bases unmatched. The V gene's germline CDR1 is LGHNA and CDR2 YSLEER. CDR3 amino acids: CASSPDRGQPEAFF. In DNA, the CDR3 is TGCGCCAGCAGCCCAGACAGGGGGCAGCCTGAAGCTTTCTTT.

The genes are TRBV7-9 and TRBJ1-1, with D hard to call. The CDR3 runs to 14 residues. Germline V gene lookup returns CDR1 SEHNR and CDR2 FQNEAQ (reference sequence). V was clipped by 0 bases and J by 6 bases, with 11 bases between them. The CDR3 loop reads CASSLASRLAEAFF. CDR3 DNA sequence: TGTGCCAGCAGCTTAGCCAGCAGGCTCGCTGAAGCTTTCTTT.

The gene calls are TRBV5-6 and TRBJ1-6; tentative D call: TRBD1 (6 bases). The CDR3 is made up of 14 amino acids. Germline V gene data show CDR1 as SGHDT and CDR2 as YYEEEE. V lost 5 bases to trimming and J lost 14 bases, with 20 bases between them. This chain's CDR3 is CASRRAGASRSLHF. The CDR3 nucleotides are TGTGCCAGCAGACGGGCAGGGGCCTCAAGGTCCCTCCACTTT.

This chain uses TRBV7-6 with TRBJ1-4; 8 bases agree with TRBD1. CDR1 is SGHVS and CDR2 is FNYEAQ in the germline V gene. The CDR3 spans 15 residues. V dropped 2 bases and J dropped 5; count of bases not matched to a gene: 4. In nucleotides, the CDR3 is TGTGCCAGCAGCTTAACGACAGGGGTAAATGAAAAACTGTTTTTT. Translating it yields CASSLTTGVNEKLFF.